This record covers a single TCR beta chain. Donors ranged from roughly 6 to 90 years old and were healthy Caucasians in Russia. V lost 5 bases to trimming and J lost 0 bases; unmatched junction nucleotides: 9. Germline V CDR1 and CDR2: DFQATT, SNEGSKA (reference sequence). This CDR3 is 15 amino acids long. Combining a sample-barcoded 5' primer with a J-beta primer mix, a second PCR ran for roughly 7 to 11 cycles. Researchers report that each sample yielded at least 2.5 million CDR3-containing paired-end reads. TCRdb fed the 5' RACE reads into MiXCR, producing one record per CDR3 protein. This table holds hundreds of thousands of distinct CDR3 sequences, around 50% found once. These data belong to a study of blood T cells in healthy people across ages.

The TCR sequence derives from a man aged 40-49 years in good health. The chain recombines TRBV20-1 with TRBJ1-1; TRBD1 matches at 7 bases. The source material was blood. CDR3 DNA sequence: TGCAGTGCTCCCGGGACAGCGGAGATGAACACTGAAGCTTTCTTT. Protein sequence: CSAPGTAEMNTEAFF.